This T cell receptor (beta chain) is from a study of blood T cell repertoires in COVID-19. Study-level background: Sources were T cells, B-cell-depleted T cells, or PBMCs; the material itself was cDNA or gDNA.

Measured with immunoSEQ multiplex PCR; TCRdb has only the in-frame clones, and not every one. The profile covers some 250,000 clones, with nearly 90% appearing a single time and around 0.67% taken by the ten largest. What was sequenced was peripheral blood. The source is a human donor in a cohort sampled during active COVID-19.

CDR3 bases: TGTGCCAGCTCACTGCCCCGCCGGGACAGGGGAGGCAATCAGCCCCAGCATTTT. Protein sequence: CASSLPRRDRGGNQPQHF. The rearrangement links TRBV18 to TRBJ1-5; 10 bases agree with TRBD1. The V gene end was trimmed by 4 bases and the J gene end by 2 bases; junction bases not matched to a gene: 11. The CDR3 has 18 residues. Germline V gene data show CDR1 as KGHSH and CDR2 as LQKENI.